These 16 T cell receptor beta chains were all obtained from the same sample, sequenced in a study of T-cell reconstitution after alpha-beta-depleted transplantation in children. A library of TCRbeta sequences, prepared with unique molecular identifiers, was generated. Via MiXCR, TCRdb re-called the PCR reads, giving one row per CDR3 protein. This sample carries fewer than 550,000 distinct CDR3 sequences, about an eighth of them seen once, and the ten largest clones take about 15%. Here the sequenced sample was PBMCs, mostly from graft donor cells, taken 180 days after TCRalphabeta/CD19-depleted stem cell transplant. The receptors derive from a female patient aged 2 to 10 who had a stem cell transplant for aplastic anemia, so the T cells may come from the graft donor.

This clonotype has just a few counts. The chain is built from TRBV9 and TRBJ2-3; no firm D call. The CDR3 consists of 15 residues. In germline, CDR1 is SGDLS, CDR2 YYNGEE. The ends were cut back, 0 bases at V and 9 bases at J, with 17 bases in the middle. CDR3 sequence reads: CASSVAVSSFITQYF. The DNA of the CDR3 is TGTGCCAGCAGCGTAGCCGTCAGCTCCTTTATAACGCAGTATTTT.

This clonotype was counted only a few times. J is TRBJ2-5 and V is TRBV24-1; 9 bases fit TRBD1. Germline CDR1 KGHDR, CDR2 SFDVKD. The CDR3 is 15 amino acids. V was pared by 3 bases and J by 3 bases, with 4 bases of the junction left unmatched. The CDR3 spells CATSDPRQGEETQYF. CDR3 nucleotides: TGTGCCACCAGTGATCCCCGACAGGGGGAAGAGACCCAGTACTTC.

In this sample, this clonotype turned up a few times. V gene TRBV5-6 combines with J gene TRBJ2-5, with D possibly TRBD2 on 5 matching bases. The CDR3 extends over 13 amino acids. The germline gives CDR1 SGHDT, CDR2 YYEEEE. V lost 2 bases and J lost 5, with 10 bases in between. The CDR3 DNA reads TGTGCCAGCAGCTTCGGGGTTGGCGAGACCCAGTACTTC. Protein product: CASSFGVGETQYF. The full variable domain, with the rest looked up from reference TRBV5-6 and TRBJ2-5, is DAGVTQSPTHLIKTRGQQVTLRCSPKSGHDTVSWYQQALGQGPQFIFQYYEEEERQRGNFPDRFSGHQFPNYSSELNVNALLLGDSALYLCASSFGVGETQYFGPGTRLLVL.

The chain recombines TRBV28 with TRBJ2-7; possible D gene TRBD1, 6 bases. Germline CDR1 MDHEN, CDR2 SYDVKM. Trimming stripped 1 base from V and 6 bases from J, with 7 bases between. This CDR3 is built from 12 residues. DNA of the CDR3: TGTGCCAGCAGTTTATTCAGGGGCGAGCAGTACTTC. Protein sequence: CASSLFRGEQYF.

At least ten counts were recorded for this clonotype. This chain links TRBV20-1 with TRBJ2-2, with 13 bases aligning to TRBD2. Trimming removed 5 bases from V and 7 bases from J; junction bases left unmatched: 7. Germline CDR1 DFQATT, CDR2 SNEGSKA (reference sequence). The CDR3 has 15 residues. In nucleotides, the CDR3 is TGCAGTGCTTATACTAGCGGGAGGGCCCTCGGGGAGCTGTTTTTT. It encodes CSAYTSGRALGELFF.

This clonotype has only a few counts. This chain uses TRBV20-1 with TRBJ2-1; 7 bases agree with TRBD2. CDR1 and CDR2 from the germline V gene are DFQATT and SNEGSKA (reference sequence). The J segment lost 0 bases and the V segment lost 5 bases, leaving 4 bases of the junction unmatched. The CDR3 runs to 14 residues. CDR3 in DNA: TGCAGTGCTGGAAGACTAGCCTCCTACAATGAGCAGTTCTTC. Translated, it gives CSAGRLASYNEQFF.

This clonotype turned up a few times. The chain carries TRBV12-3 or TRBV12-4 and TRBJ2-4; 10 bases fit TRBD2. CDR3 length: 20 residues. The V segment lost 4 bases and the J segment 2 bases; nucleotides outside the gene matches: 17. CDR3 bases: TGTGCCAGCAGTTCCCTTTATTGGGTAGCGGGAGGAGTAACCAAAAACATTCAGTACTTC. The encoded protein is CASSSLYWVAGGVTKNIQYF.

This chain connects TRBV28 to TRBJ2-7, with TRBD2 identical over 10 bases. V was pared by 6 bases and J by 3 bases, with 11 bases of the junction left unmatched. The CDR3 is 16 residues long. Germline assignment: CDR1 MDHEN and CDR2 SYDVKM. CDR3 sequence: CASSRPLAGVFYEQYF. CDR3 nucleotide sequence: TGTGCCAGCAGCCGTCCCCTAGCGGGAGTCTTCTACGAGCAGTACTTC.

V gene TRBV7-9 combines with J gene TRBJ2-7; D may be TRBD1 or TRBD2 (5 bases each). CDR1 is SEHNR and CDR2 is FQNEAQ in the germline V gene (reference sequence). V was shortened by 4 bases and J by 3 bases, with 13 bases between the two germline ends. The CDR3 length is 14 residues. The CDR3 reads CASSWDPSGYEQYV. CDR3 nucleotides: TGTGCCAGCAGCTGGGACCCGAGCGGCTACGAGCAGTACGTC.

This clonotype was seen repeatedly, ten times or more. The V call is TRBV29-1, the J call TRBJ1-2; 11 bases agree with TRBD1. The V and J ends lost 3 bases and 4 bases, in that order; junction bases with no gene match: 7. The CDR3 covers 15 residues. From germline, CDR1 is SQVTM and CDR2 ANQGSEA. The CDR3 DNA reads TGCAGCGTTGATCAACGGGGACAGGGGGGCTATGGCTACACCTTC. Its protein product is CSVDQRGQGGYGYTF. The full variable domain, in which reference TRBV29-1 and TRBJ1-2 provide the parts outside the CDR3, is SAVISQKPSRDICQRGTSLTIQCQVDSQVTMMFWYRQQPGQSLTLIATANQGSEATYESGFVIDKFPISRPNLTFSTLTVSNMSPEDSSIYLCSVDQRGQGGYGYTFGSGTRLTVV.

This clonotype was recorded many times. The chain couples TRBV29-1 to TRBJ1-3; the D is unclear. Germline CDR1 SQVTM, CDR2 ANQGSEA. V gave up 5 bases and J gave up 2 bases, with 10 bases separating them. The CDR3 spans 13 residues. The CDR3 sequence is CSVRWRTGNTIYF. For the CDR3, the DNA is TGCAGCGTTCGGTGGCGGACTGGAAACACCATATATTTT.

CDR3 DNA: TGTGCCATCAGTGAGTCAGCGACGACGAATGAAAAACTGTTTTTT. Translating gives CAISESATTNEKLFF. The V call is TRBV10-3, the J call TRBJ1-4; D is ambiguous. Looked up from germline, CDR1 is ENHRY and CDR2 is SYGVKD. V was trimmed by 0 bases and J by 5 bases, leaving 10 bases between them. CDR3 length: 15 amino acids.

This clonotype showed up many times. The genes are TRBV5-1 and TRBJ2-1; D not resolved. The V end was cut by 4 bases, the J end by 7 bases, with 12 bases between. The CDR3 covers 13 residues. Germline V gene data show CDR1 as SGHRS and CDR2 as YFSETQ. For the CDR3, the DNA is TGCGCCAGCAGCCCGGAACCTCTTAATGAGCAGTTCTTC. It encodes CASSPEPLNEQFF.

The gene calls are TRBV7-2 and TRBJ2-5, with 7 bases that match TRBD2. Germline-derived CDR1 and CDR2 are SGHTA and FQGNSA. Unmatched junction bases numbered 10, after V lost 11 bases and J lost 4 bases. There are 13 residues in the CDR3. Here the CDR3 DNA reads TGTGCCTGTGCGGCGGGAGCTGTAGAGACCCAGTACTTC. Protein sequence: CACAAGAVETQYF.

The rearrangement joins TRBV12-3 or TRBV12-4 to TRBJ1-1; D not resolved. The CDR3 loop spans 11 amino acids. V was pared by 8 bases and J by 3 bases, with 7 bases between. The chain's CDR3 is CASGRDTEAFF. The CDR3 DNA sequence: TGTGCCAGCGGGCGGGACACTGAAGCTTTCTTT.

V gene TRBV21-1 combines with J gene TRBJ2-7. TRBV21-1 is a recognized pseudogene. The CDR3 consists of 15 residues. The CDR3 nucleotides read TGTGCCAGCAGCACCGTGTGGCGACGGGGCTACGAGCAGTACGTC. It yields the protein CASSTVWRRGYEQYV.